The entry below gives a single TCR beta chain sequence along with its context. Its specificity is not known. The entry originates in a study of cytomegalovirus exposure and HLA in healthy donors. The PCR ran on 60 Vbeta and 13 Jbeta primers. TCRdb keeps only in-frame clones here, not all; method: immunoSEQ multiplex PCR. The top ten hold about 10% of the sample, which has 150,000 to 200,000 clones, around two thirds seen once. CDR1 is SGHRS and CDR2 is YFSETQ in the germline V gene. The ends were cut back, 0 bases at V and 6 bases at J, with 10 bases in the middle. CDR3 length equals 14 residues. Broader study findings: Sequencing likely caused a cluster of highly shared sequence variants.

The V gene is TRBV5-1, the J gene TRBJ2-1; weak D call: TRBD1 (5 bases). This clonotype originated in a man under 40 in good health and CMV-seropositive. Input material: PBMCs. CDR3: CASSLEGYSNEQFF. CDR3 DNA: TGCGCCAGCAGCTTGGAGGGGTATTCCAATGAGCAGTTCTTC. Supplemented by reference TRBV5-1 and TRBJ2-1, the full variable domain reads KAGVTQTPRYLIKTRGQQVTLSCSPISGHRSVSWYQQTPGQGLQFLFEYFSETQRNKGNFPGRFSGRQFSNSRSEMNVSTLELGDSALYLCASSLEGYSNEQFFGPGTRLTVL.